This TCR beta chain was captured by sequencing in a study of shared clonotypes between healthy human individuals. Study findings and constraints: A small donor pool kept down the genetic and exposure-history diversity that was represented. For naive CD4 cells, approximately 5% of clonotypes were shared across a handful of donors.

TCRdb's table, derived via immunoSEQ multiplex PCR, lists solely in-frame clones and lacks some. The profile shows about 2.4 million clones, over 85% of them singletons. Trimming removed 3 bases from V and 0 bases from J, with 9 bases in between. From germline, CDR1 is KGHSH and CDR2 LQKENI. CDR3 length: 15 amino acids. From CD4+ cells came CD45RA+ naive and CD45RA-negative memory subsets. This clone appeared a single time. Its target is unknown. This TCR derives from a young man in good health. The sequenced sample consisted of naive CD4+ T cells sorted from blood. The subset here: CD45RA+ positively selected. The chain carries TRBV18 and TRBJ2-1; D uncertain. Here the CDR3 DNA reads TGTGCCAGCTCACCCGGCGAGTTCTCCTACAATGAGCAGTTCTTC. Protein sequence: CASSPGEFSYNEQFF. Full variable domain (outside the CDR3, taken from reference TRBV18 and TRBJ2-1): NAGVMQNPRHLVRRRGQEARLRCSPMKGHSHVYWYRQLPEEGLKFMVYLQKENIIDESGMPKERFSAEFPKEGPSILRIQQVVRGDSAAYFCASSPGEFSYNEQFFGPGTRLTVL.